A single sample is the source of the 27 T cell receptor beta chains below, sequenced in a study of breast tumors, draining lymph nodes, adjacent tissues. TCRdb passed the multiplex PCR reads through MiXCR, listing each CDR3 protein once. The sample records fewer than 300,000 distinct CDR3 sequences, roughly 30% being singletons. Samples came from axillary lymph nodes draining the breast cancer. Sequencing input: axillary lymph node tissue. All receptors come from a female donor with breast cancer. Some clones in this sample may be carry-over from other donors' samples.

Notes on this clonotype: A clone one base away is much larger, so this may be a read error. The gene calls are TRBV5-1 and TRBJ2-3; D unclear. The CDR3 is 15 residues long. The germline gives CDR1 SGHRS, CDR2 YFSETQ. Here the CDR3 reads CASSLDMGYADMQYF. The CDR3 DNA reads TGCGCCAGCAGCTTGGATATGGGGTACGCAGATATGCAGTATTTT. Using reference TRBV5-1 and TRBJ2-3 for the parts outside the CDR3, the full variable domain is KAGVTQTPRYLIKTRGQQVTLSCSPISGHRSVSWYQQTPGQGLQFLFEYFSETQRNKGNFPGRFSGRQFSNSRSEMNVSTLELGDSALYLCASSLDMGYADMQYFGPGTRLTVL.

This clonotype was counted ten times or more. The chain is built from TRBV11-1 and TRBJ2-3; D may match TRBD1 or TRBD2 (5 bases each). Germline values: CDR1 SGHAT, CDR2 FQDESV (reference sequence). The ends were cut back, 5 bases at V and 0 bases at J, with 12 bases in the middle. There are 15 residues in the CDR3. The CDR3 bases are TGTGCCAGCAGCCGACAGCGGACAAGCACAGATACGCAGTATTTT. This translates into CASSRQRTSTDTQYF.

This clonotype came up many times. CDR3: CACGARGTGGSTGELFF. The CDR3 DNA is TGTGCCTGTGGTGCACGCGGGACAGGGGGCAGCACCGGGGAGCTGTTTTTT. The rearrangement uses TRBV7-2 and TRBJ2-2; 12 bases align to TRBD1. CDR3 size: 17 residues. The germline V gene has CDR1 SGHTA and CDR2 FQGNSA. The trim removed 11 bases at V and 4 bases at J, leaving 14 bases unmatched.

This clonotype was counted at least ten times. The rearrangement uses TRBV5-5 and TRBJ2-1, with 8 bases matching TRBD2. V lost 1 base and J lost 5; bases outside the gene matches: 11. Germline lookup yields CDR1 SGHKS and CDR2 YYEKEE (reference sequence). This CDR3 contains 17 residues. CDR3 sequence (DNA): TGTGCCAGCAGCTTGCGGCTGGCGGGAGGCTTGAACAATGAGCAGTTCTTC. It encodes CASSLRLAGGLNNEQFF.

Note on this clonotype: This clone may be a read error of a much larger clone one base away. The chain uses TRBV11-1 and TRBJ2-6; the D gene could be TRBD1 or TRBD2 (6 bases each). V lost 4 bases to trimming and J lost 0 bases, with 13 bases between them. The CDR3 has 17 amino acids. Per germline, CDR1 SGHAT and CDR2 FQDESV (reference sequence). CDR3 in DNA: TGTGCCAGCAGCTGCCCGGGGGCCCCCTCTGGGGCCAACGTCCTGACTTTC. Translating it yields CASSCPGAPSGANVLTF.

As concerns this clonotype: It may be a read error: a sequence one base away is much more abundant. The rearrangement links TRBV20-1 to TRBJ2-7; no clear D. CDR1 and CDR2 from the germline V gene are DFQATT and SNEGSKA (reference sequence). The CDR3 runs 13 residues. The CDR3 DNA is TGCAGTGCTAGGAACGCCTCCACCTACGCGCAGTACTTC. Protein: CSARNASTYAQYF.

This clonotype showed up many times. The chain uses TRBV20-1 and TRBJ2-3; D is unresolved. CDR1 and CDR2 (germline): DFQATT, SNEGSKA (reference sequence). The CDR3 covers 12 residues. The CDR3 DNA reads TGCAGCCGGCTGGGTGTCCCAGATACGCAGTATTTT. Encoded protein: CSRLGVPDTQYF.

V is TRBV9 and J is TRBJ1-6, with TRBD1 identical over 10 bases. Germline V CDR1 and CDR2: SGDLS, YYNGEE. This CDR3 has 14 residues. V dropped 3 bases and J dropped 10; count of bases not matched to a gene: 4. The CDR3 nucleotides are TGTGCCAGCAGCGCGAGGACAGGGGGATCACCCCTCCACTTT. Its protein product is CASSARTGGSPLHF.

Written as DNA, the CDR3 is TGTGCCAGCAGCCAAGAACTAGCCGGCAATGAGCAGTTCTTC. This gives the protein CASSQELAGNEQFF. V gene TRBV3-1 combines with J gene TRBJ2-1; D perhaps matches TRBD2 (6 bases). Germline-derived CDR1 and CDR2 are LGHDT and YNNKEL (reference sequence). CDR3 length: 14 amino acids. V lost 0 bases, J lost 6 bases, and 9 bases lay in between.

The chain employs TRBV24-1 and TRBJ2-5; the D gene could be TRBD1 or TRBD2 (6 bases each). Germline V gene lookup returns CDR1 KGHDR and CDR2 SFDVKD. Deletions cut 9 bases from V and 0 bases from J, with 22 bases between. The CDR3 spans 17 residues. CDR3 in DNA: TGTGCCACCCTTTCCGGGCTCGGGGGCCGTGACCAAGAGACCCAGTACTTC. It codes for CATLSGLGGRDQETQYF.

The chain couples TRBV19 to TRBJ1-6, with D possibly TRBD1 on 6 matching bases. This CDR3 has 17 residues. Trimming took 5 bases from V and 2 from J, leaving 16 bases between them. Germline CDR1 and CDR2: LNHDA and SQIVND (reference sequence). The CDR3 region is CASSPTRRGTYNSPLHF. The CDR3 DNA reads as TGTGCCAGTAGTCCCACCCGCAGGGGAACCTATAATTCACCCCTCCACTTT.

This chain links TRBV29-1 with TRBJ2-5, with TRBD1 identical over 7 bases. Trimming removed 6 bases from V and 7 bases from J; junction bases left unmatched: 11. The V gene's germline CDR1 is SQVTM and CDR2 ANQGSEA. This CDR3 spans 13 amino acids. As DNA, the CDR3 is TGCAGCGTGGGGGACAGAATCCCAATGACCCAGTACTTC. Translating gives CSVGDRIPMTQYF.

Only a few counts were recorded for this clonotype. This CDR3 is missing its conserved last phenylalanine or tryptophan, likely due to a read error. The chain combines TRBV6-1 with TRBJ1-2; no clear D gene. This CDR3 is 12 amino acids long. CDR1 and CDR2 (germline): MNHNS, SASEGT. Trimming took off 2 bases at V and 4 bases at J, with 5 bases between the two ends. CDR3 amino acids: CASSERGYGYTL. DNA of the CDR3: TGTGCCAGCAGTGAACGGGGCTATGGCTACACCCTC.

This clonotype was detected many times. This sequence joins TRBV28 and TRBJ1-2; no clear D gene. The CDR3 has 12 amino acids. Germline-derived CDR1 and CDR2 are MDHEN and SYDVKM. With 2 bases removed from V and 8 bases from J, the gap between germline ends came to 9 bases. The CDR3 DNA follows: TGTGCCAGCAGTTTAGGGGTGGGGGGCTACACCTTC. This gives the protein CASSLGVGGYTF.

Only a few counts were recorded for this clonotype. This rearrangement joins TRBV7-9 to TRBJ1-1; D ambiguous. The germline V and J ends were trimmed by 1 base and 2 bases, with 11 bases remaining between them. CDR1 is SEHNR and CDR2 is FQNEAQ in the germline V gene (reference sequence). This CDR3 is 15 amino acids long. The CDR3 DNA reads as TGTGCCAGCAGCTTAGTCGGTGAAGGAAACACTGAAGCTTTCTTT. Its translation: CASSLVGEGNTEAFF.

This clonotype showed up just a few times. V usage is TRBV27 and J usage is TRBJ2-7; the D gene is possibly TRBD2 (7 bases). The V gene lost 3 bases and the J gene lost 4 bases, with 13 bases spanning the gap. CDR3 size: 14 residues. Per germline, CDR1 MNHEY and CDR2 SMNVEV (reference sequence). The CDR3, as DNA: TGTGCCAGCAGTTTTCTCGGGGGGCTGTACGAGCAGTACTTC. Its translation: CASSFLGGLYEQYF.

The V and J genes are TRBV7-6 and TRBJ1-1, with D unclear. The CDR3 totals 14 residues. V lost 3 bases and J 6 bases, leaving 14 bases between the germline ends. Germline-derived CDR1 and CDR2 are SGHVS and FNYEAQ. CDR3 loop: CASSFHQLAAEAFF. The CDR3 DNA reads as TGTGCCAGCAGCTTCCACCAGCTGGCGGCTGAAGCTTTCTTT.

The J gene is TRBJ2-3, the V gene TRBV29-1; perhaps TRBD1 as D (6 bases). This CDR3 region has 18 residues. Deletions cut 0 bases from V and 4 bases from J, with 23 bases between. Looked up from germline, CDR1 is SQVTM and CDR2 is ANQGSEA. The CDR3 loop is CSVEDGGRIQGNADTQYF. The CDR3 region has the DNA TGCAGCGTTGAAGATGGAGGTCGGATACAGGGCAATGCAGATACGCAGTATTTT.

The chain has TRBV12-2 and TRBJ2-7; the table gives TRBD1 as D, unverified against the DNA. TRBV12-2 is a recognized pseudogene. This CDR3 has 17 residues. The CDR3 is CASRVPGQRLATYEQYF. As DNA, the CDR3 is TGTGCAAGTCGCGTTCCGGGACAGAGACTCGCTACCTACGAGCAGTACTTC.

In its sample, this clonotype was seen many times. The chain combines TRBV7-3 with TRBJ2-7, with 11 bases aligning to TRBD1. Germline V lookup: CDR1 SGHTA, CDR2 FQGTGA. The CDR3 spans 14 residues. With 5 bases clipped from V and 7 bases from J, the junction kept 7 bases outside the gene matches. The CDR3 spells CASSQGQGASEQYF. Here the CDR3 DNA reads TGTGCCAGCAGCCAAGGACAGGGGGCAAGTGAGCAGTACTTC.

This clonotype was picked up many times. V usage is TRBV6-5 and J usage is TRBJ1-2; 9 positions agree with TRBD1. After removal of 4 bases from V and 4 bases from J, the junction contained 13 bases not matched to a gene. CDR1 is MNHEY, CDR2 SVGAGI, per germline. The CDR3 has 17 residues. The CDR3 nucleotides read TGTGCCAGCAGTTGGAGGTTGCGGGACAGGGTGTCCTATGGCTACACCTTC. Protein: CASSWRLRDRVSYGYTF.

The chain links TRBV28 to TRBJ2-1; the match to TRBD1 covers 9 bases. CDR1 MDHEN and CDR2 SYDVKM come from the germline V gene. Germline trimming cut 4 bases from V and 5 bases from J; bases unmatched to any gene: 18. The CDR3 loop spans 19 amino acids. CDR3 nucleotides: TGTGCCAGCAGTTATTTCCTTTCACAGCCGGGACAGGGTAACAATGAGCAGTTCTTC. It specifies CASSYFLSQPGQGNNEQFF.

Many counts were recorded for this clonotype. The chain uses TRBV24-1 and TRBJ2-1; D is ambiguous. The V and J ends lost 3 bases and 5 bases respectively, with 7 bases between them. In germline, CDR1 is KGHDR, CDR2 SFDVKD. The CDR3 runs 13 residues. This CDR3 is CATSDRLNNEQFF. DNA of the CDR3: TGTGCCACCAGTGATCGGTTGAACAATGAGCAGTTCTTC.

The CDR3 sequence is CASSRQGINYGYTF. The CDR3 DNA is TGTGCCAGCAGTCGACAGGGCATTAACTATGGCTACACCTTC. The chain joins TRBV6-5 to TRBJ1-2; 7 positions match TRBD1. V was clipped by 5 bases and J by 1 base; unmatched bases: 4. CDR1 is MNHEY and CDR2 is SVGAGI in the germline V gene. The length of the CDR3 is 14 residues.

This clonotype was detected many times. This rearrangement joins TRBV20-1 to TRBJ1-1, with 9 bases aligning to TRBD1. This CDR3 spans 11 amino acids. Trimming cost V 7 bases and J 10 bases; bases outside gene matches: 7. The germline V gene has CDR1 DFQATT and CDR2 SNEGSKA (reference sequence). Here the CDR3 DNA reads TGCAGTGTAAGGGACAGGGACCGAGCTTTCTTT. Translating it yields CSVRDRDRAFF.

This clonotype was recorded at least ten times. The gene calls are TRBV5-1 and TRBJ2-1, with 16 positions matching TRBD2. Germline V gene lookup returns CDR1 SGHRS and CDR2 YFSETQ. Trimming at V came to 4 bases and at J to 5 bases, leaving 3 bases not matched to a gene. The CDR3 has 16 amino acids. CDR3 protein: CASSKGLAGGNNEQFF. CDR3 sequence (DNA): TGCGCCAGCAGCAAGGGACTAGCGGGAGGGAACAATGAGCAGTTCTTC.

This clonotype was observed many times. The rearrangement links TRBV5-4 to TRBJ2-5, with TRBD1 matching over 11 bases. V dropped 3 bases and J dropped 5; count of bases not matched to a gene: 3. The CDR3 contains 14 residues. CDR1 and CDR2 (germline): SGHNT, YYREEE (reference sequence). The chain's CDR3 is CASSWGTGGETQYF. The CDR3 bases are TGTGCCAGCAGCTGGGGGACAGGGGGGGAGACCCAGTACTTC.